The 13 T cell receptor beta chains reported below all come from one sample, sequenced in a study of Ad26.COV2.S vaccination and SARS-CoV-2 variants. Treatment of the sample: 15 to 20 received Ad26.COV2.S at low or high dose, single or two shots; a few received placebo; per-sample allocation not given. Repertoires come from day 63 after the first vaccine or placebo injection. Some clones are missing from TCRdb's copy, which holds only in-frame ones; the method was immunoSEQ multiplex PCR. The repertoire holds 350,000 to 500,000 clones, with 90% as singletons. The material was peripheral blood, obtained in a trial of Ad26.COV2.S vaccine versus placebo. The receptors shown here come from a person between 18 and 60 years old who received the Ad26.COV2.S COVID-19 vaccine or a placebo.

The chain links TRBV9 to TRBJ1-2, with D perhaps TRBD1 (5 bases). Trimming shortened V by 3 bases and J by 4 bases, and 10 bases separated the two germline ends. Germline V lookup: CDR1 SGDLS, CDR2 YYNGEE. CDR3 length: 13 residues. The CDR3 spells CASSAGDRYGYTF. CDR3 sequence (DNA): TGTGCCAGCAGCGCCGGGGACCGCTATGGCTACACCTTC.

The chain combines TRBV11-2 with TRBJ2-1, with 8 bases that match TRBD1. From germline, CDR1 is SGHAT and CDR2 FQNNGV. The CDR3 length is 18 residues. The trim removed 0 bases at V and 3 bases at J, leaving 10 bases unmatched. The chain's CDR3 is CASSLDRNGRGLYNEQFF. Here the CDR3 DNA reads TGTGCCAGCAGCTTAGATCGGAACGGCAGGGGGCTCTACAATGAGCAGTTCTTC.

The J gene is TRBJ2-2, the V gene TRBV5-1, with 10 bases matching TRBD2. The germline V gene has CDR1 SGHRS and CDR2 YFSETQ. The CDR3 extends over 14 amino acids. V gave up 5 bases and J gave up 6 bases; unmatched junction bases: 4. The CDR3 nucleotides are TGCGCCAGCAGTGGGCTAGCGGGAGCCGGGGAGCTGTTTTTT. Amino acid sequence: CASSGLAGAGELFF.

The chain is built from TRBV9 and TRBJ2-7; a weak D match, TRBD1 (6 bases). CDR1 and CDR2 from the germline V gene are SGDLS and YYNGEE. V shed 4 bases and J shed 5 bases, with 16 bases lying between them. The CDR3 has 14 residues. For the CDR3, the DNA is TGTGCCAGCAGCTCAGGCAGGGGAAGAGACGAGCAGTACTTC. It encodes CASSSGRGRDEQYF.

This chain joins TRBV27 and TRBJ1-5; 7 bases match TRBD1. The CDR3 sequence is 15 residues long. Germline V gene data show CDR1 as MNHEY and CDR2 as SMNVEV (reference sequence). V shed 6 bases, J shed 0 bases, and the junction held 5 bases outside the gene matches. This CDR3 is CASSLRGDSNQPQHF. The CDR3 DNA reads TGTGCCAGCAGCCTCAGGGGGGATAGCAATCAGCCCCAGCATTTT.

The chain has TRBV15 and TRBJ1-4; D may be TRBD1 (5 bases). Germline assignment: CDR1 LNHNV and CDR2 YYDKDF (reference sequence). Deletions cut 3 bases from V and 2 bases from J, with 13 bases between. The CDR3 runs to 16 residues. In DNA, the CDR3 is TGTGCCACCAGCAGGGAAGCTAGGGGTACTAATGAAAAACTGTTTTTT. As protein: CATSREARGTNEKLFF.

V and J are TRBV28 and TRBJ2-1; TRBD2 might be the D (5 bases). Germline values: CDR1 MDHEN, CDR2 SYDVKM. The CDR3 spans 13 residues. Trimming removed 3 bases from V and 6 bases from J, with 9 bases in between. The CDR3 reads CASSFFLANEQFF. Here the CDR3 DNA reads TGTGCCAGCAGTTTCTTTCTAGCCAATGAGCAGTTCTTC.

The chain employs TRBV10-3 and TRBJ2-7; the D gene is possibly TRBD2 (5 bases). The germline V gene has CDR1 ENHRY and CDR2 SYGVKD. Between the trimmed V and J ends, which lost 8 bases and 0 bases, there was a span of 14 bases. The CDR3 consists of 14 residues. CDR3 amino acids: CAIQAVGASYEQYF. DNA for the CDR3: TGTGCCATCCAAGCGGTGGGAGCCTCCTACGAGCAGTACTTC.

Only a few counts were recorded for this clone. The chain recombines TRBV10-1 with TRBJ1-5, with 9 bases lining up with TRBD1. CDR1 WNHNN and CDR2 SYGVQD come from the germline V gene (reference sequence). The V and J ends lost 10 bases and 6 bases, in that order; junction bases with no gene match: 7. The CDR3 covers 13 residues. This CDR3 reads CANYGTGPQPQHF. The CDR3 DNA follows: TGCGCCAACTACGGGACAGGGCCTCAGCCCCAGCATTTT.

The V call is TRBV12-3 or TRBV12-4, the J call TRBJ2-5; a possible D gene is TRBD2 (5 bases). Trimming cost V 2 bases and J 4 bases, with 8 bases left between them. The CDR3 is 13 residues long. In nucleotides, the CDR3 is TGTGCCAGCAGTTTACTAGCCCGAGAGACCCAGTACTTC. Amino acid sequence: CASSLLARETQYF.

The chain links TRBV9 to TRBJ2-3, with 15 bases fitting TRBD2. This CDR3 has 20 amino acids. J was trimmed by 3 bases and V by 4 bases; bases with no gene match: 15. Looked up from germline, CDR1 is SGDLS and CDR2 is YYNGEE. In DNA, the CDR3 is TGTGCCAGCAGCCCCCTGGGTCTACGTGGGACTAGCGGGAGGACAGATACGCAGTATTTT. It codes for CASSPLGLRGTSGRTDTQYF.

J is TRBJ2-2 and V is TRBV6-1; either TRBD1 or TRBD2 may fit D (5 bases each). There are 14 residues in the CDR3. From germline, CDR1 is MNHNS and CDR2 SASEGT. V dropped 1 base and J dropped 8 bases, with 11 bases sitting between them. The CDR3 reads CASSEVGVGGELFF. Written as DNA, the CDR3 is TGTGCCAGCAGTGAAGTGGGGGTTGGGGGGGAGCTGTTTTTT.

The genes are TRBV29-1 and TRBJ1-1; D is uncertain. V was pared by 6 bases and J by 5 bases, with 10 bases between. The CDR3 extends over 11 amino acids. The germline V gene has CDR1 SQVTM and CDR2 ANQGSEA. The CDR3 DNA follows: TGCAGCGTAGGTCAGTCGACTGAAGCTTTCTTT. This translates into CSVGQSTEAFF.